This T cell receptor (beta chain) is from a study of cytomegalovirus exposure and HLA in healthy donors. The overall study: A preliminary data release comprised around 90 million unique TCRs obtained from HLA-typed donors. Overall study results and limits: One variant, a missense change in DCLRE1C, was linked in a later analysis to TCR beta V- and J-gene trimming. A later analysis found common viral pathogens apparently linked to several of the most significant clusters.

It was with 60 Vbeta and 13 Jbeta primers that the PCR ran. Sequenced by immunoSEQ multiplex PCR; TCRdb stores in-frame clones only, minus some. The sample yields 95,000 to 150,000 clones, around 77% seen once. Comments on this clone: Its antigen is currently unknown.

The TCR was taken from a human donor in good health. Sequencing was performed on PBMCs.

DNA for the CDR3: TGCGCCAGCGCCCGACAGGGGATTTATGAGACCCAGTACTTC. It specifies CASARQGIYETQYF. The chain uses TRBV5-1 and TRBJ2-5; 8 positions agree with TRBD1. The germline V gene has CDR1 SGHRS and CDR2 YFSETQ. After removal of 7 bases from V and 5 bases from J, the junction contained 10 bases not matched to a gene. This CDR3 has 14 amino acids.